The T cell receptor beta chain under discussion was sequenced for a study of cytomegalovirus exposure and HLA in healthy donors. Findings and limits, study-wide: Among the CMV-associated chains, three were confirmed in vitro as specific for CMV antigens. Using a false discovery rate of 0.05, a later analysis showed that 16,951 TCR beta sequences were associated with HLA alleles.

CDR1 and CDR2 (germline): SGHVS, FNYEAQ. The CDR3 sequence is 18 residues long. The ends lost 4 bases at V and 1 base at J; junction bases unmatched: 15. Details on this clone: Its target is unknown.

PCR amplification relied on 60 Vbeta primers (plus 13 Jbeta primers). Here immunoSEQ multiplex PCR was the method, and the copy in TCRdb shows in-frame clones only, minus some. This table holds fewer than 250,000 clones, roughly 80% found once. This clonotype originated in a woman aged 25 to 39 in good health and CMV-seropositive. The specimen was PBMCs. This chain connects TRBV7-6 to TRBJ2-7; 8 bases agree with TRBD2. CDR3 sequence: CASSSSPGLGERSYEQYF. CDR3 DNA: TGTGCCAGCAGCTCTAGCCCGGGACTAGGGGAAAGATCCTACGAGCAGTACTTC.